This TCR beta chain emerged from a study of T cell repertoires and HLA-DP antigens. Study context: One stimulator alloantigen differed from self by one groove amino acid; the other by ten. The study's findings and limits: Previously undetected clones averaged about 35% and 50% against the two alleles respectively. No separate analysis of naive versus memory CD4+ cells was done.

This table comes from immunoSEQ multiplex PCR, and its TCRdb copy is limited to in-frame clones, with some not included. The sample yields 75,000 to 90,000 clones, roughly 86% seen once. This clone has just a few counts. As yet, its antigen is unknown. This CDR3 is 15 amino acids long. J gave up 3 bases and V 2 bases, and 2 bases lay outside the gene matches. From germline, CDR1 is LNHDA and CDR2 SQIVND (reference sequence). Sequenced material: CD4+ T cells from PBMCs. The clonotype was recovered from a man aged 50 or older in good health and CMV-seronegative. The chain uses TRBV19 and TRBJ2-1; 9 bases line up with TRBD2. The CDR3 region is CASSIRSGSYNEQFF. The CDR3 region has the DNA TGTGCCAGTAGTATACGTAGCGGGAGCTACAATGAGCAGTTCTTC.